Detailed here is one TCR beta chain. In its sample, this clonotype was seen many times. Its antigen is unknown. No clone much larger than this one lies a single base away; base qualities are absent. TCR beta CDR3 regions were amplified from RNA transcripts. For the first round of RT-PCR on the TCR CDR3, the HTBI primer set was used together with the Qiagen OneStep RT-PCR kit. The libraries were constructed in a second round of multiplex PCR and then size-selected and purified. The libraries were sequenced on an Illumina HiSeq2000 using paired-end 100 bp reads. Per the authors' processing: SOAPnuke was used to process the raw data, with reads discarded if the reads contained adapters or uncalled bases, had a mean Phred below 15, or lacked an exact constant-primer or identifier match. High-quality paired reads were merged with COPE v1.2.5, and unique nucleotide sequences were defined as clonotypes. Clonotypes were aligned to IMGT TRBV, TRBD and TRBJ reference segments using MiTCR v1.1. The analysis included only V-J combinations with a frequency above 0.0001, which together covered more than 99% of the repertoires. A TCS score was defined as the ratio between F50 (clonal expansion) and ExV (chaos), using BLOSUM62-based TCRdist between CDR3 peptides within each V-J. Welch's t-statistics and random forest reduced fewer than 600 V-J features to under 15, which were used in a naive Bayes classifier (R e1071). TCRdb passed the public sequencing reads through fastp at Q25 and MiXCR, retaining productive beta sequences. All rows with the same CDR3 protein become a single entry with the most common DNA and genes. TCRdb, not the original authors, processed these V and J calls. This sample has hundreds of thousands of distinct CDR3 sequences in its table, and roughly 20% of those were observed once. The biggest ten clones account for about 35% of the sample.

From the germline V gene, CDR1 is MDHEN and CDR2 is SYDVKM. V gives up 3 bases and J gives up 2 bases, and the segment between their germline ends measures 2 bases. From cysteine to phenylalanine, the CDR3 is 11 amino acids long. Just the 33-base CDR3 DNA is kept, in frame starting at base 1. The data belong to a study of T cells in Graves' hyperthyroidism and ophthalmopathy (dated by TCRdb to between 2018 and 2020). Turning to the overall study: Peripheral blood was sampled at the time of initial diagnosis, prior to any treatment. A discovery cohort of approximately 97 patients, about 40 with Graves' ophthalmopathy and approximately 55 with stable Graves' hyperthyroidism, was used to find distinguishing TCR V-J signatures. Prospective prediction of ophthalmopathy was tested in an independent validation cohort of 18 to 20 hyperthyroidism patients and 17 patients who later progressed to ophthalmopathy. The 90 or so discovery patients were randomly split 7:3 into training and test sets. In addition, the study compared T-cell repertoires in thyroid tissue and in blood from six Graves' hyperthyroidism patients. After blood sampling, hyperthyroidism patients were treated with methimazole at a starting dose of 30 mg daily, and ophthalmopathy patients were treated with high-dose intravenous methylprednisolone. According to the paper, TCR Vbeta CDR3 sequencing was carried out on 135 peripheral blood samples, which came from fewer than 50 ophthalmopathy, roughly 75 hyperthyroidism and roughly 17 progressor patients. On the study overall, not on this receptor specifically: In validation, progression to ophthalmopathy was predicted by the model with roughly 69% sensitivity and nearly 75% specificity, a median of approximately 6.5 months before onset. Sample size was not statistically predetermined, and blinding of investigators to group allocation was not performed. Most expanded thyroid clonotypes (frequency above 0.001) were also found in blood, which suggests that blood repertoires may mirror thyroid immune responses. In cross-validation, a model built on a 13 V-J signature told ophthalmopathy apart from stable hyperthyroidism with 85% to 90% sensitivity and about 81% specificity, and in testing the same model reached 80%/75%.

In the ophthalmopathy patients, disease was moderately to severely active, with a Clinical Activity Score of 3 or more, a NOSPECS grade of 4 or more, and a duration of less than 3 months. Exclusion was applied to patients with uncontrolled infections, other autoimmune diseases, pregnancy or lactation. Clinical symptoms, serum thyroxine and TRAb, thyroid ultrasound, and orbital computed tomography formed the basis for the diagnoses. Ficoll-Paque density gradient centrifugation was used to isolate PBMCs from 9.5 to 10 ml of fresh peripheral blood. Trizol reagent was used to extract total RNA, and RNA quality was then checked on an Agilent 2100 Bioanalyzer.

The chain employs TRBV28 and TRBJ2-7; the D gene cannot be resolved reliably. Sequencing used blood. The receptor's source is a man aged 30 to 39 with Graves' ophthalmopathy. CDR3 protein: CASSLTYEQYF. The nucleotide sequence reads as follows: TGTGCCAGCAGTTTGACCTACGAGCAGTACTTC.